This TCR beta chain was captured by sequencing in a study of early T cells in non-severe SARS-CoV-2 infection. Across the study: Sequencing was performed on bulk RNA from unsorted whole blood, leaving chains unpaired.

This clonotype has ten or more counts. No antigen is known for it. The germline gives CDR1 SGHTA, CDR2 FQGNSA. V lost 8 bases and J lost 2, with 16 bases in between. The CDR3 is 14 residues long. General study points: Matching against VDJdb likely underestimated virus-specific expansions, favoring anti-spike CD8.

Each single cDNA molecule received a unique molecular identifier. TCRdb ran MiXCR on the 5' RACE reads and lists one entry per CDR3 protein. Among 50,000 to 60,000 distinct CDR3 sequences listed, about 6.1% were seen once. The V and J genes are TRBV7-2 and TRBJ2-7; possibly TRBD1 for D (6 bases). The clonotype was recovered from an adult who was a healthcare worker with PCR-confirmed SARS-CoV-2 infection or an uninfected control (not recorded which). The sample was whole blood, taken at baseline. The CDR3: CASGTGTSPYEQYF. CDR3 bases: TGTGCCAGCGGCACAGGGACGTCCCCCTACGAGCAGTACTTC.